A single T cell receptor beta chain is shown here with its context. This clone has just a few counts. Its antigen has not been determined. No base quality values were provided; no much bigger clone lies one nucleotide off. V loses 6 bases, J loses 2 bases, and the germline ends lie 11 bases apart. The CDR3 starts with the cysteine, ends with the phenylalanine, and has 13 residues. The CDR3 DNA has 39 bases and is translated from base 1. The germline V gene supplies CDR1 MDHEN and CDR2 SYDVKM. Sample treatment or condition, as interpreted from the label and publication: oral pan-JAK inhibitor, 5-10 mg twice daily. From alopecia areata patients, peripheral blood was collected along with lesional scalp punch biopsies. After PBMCs were isolated by density centrifugation and stained for CD3, CD4 and CD8, a FACSAria was used to sort CD4+ and CD8+ T cells. The data are from a study of CD8+ T cells in alopecia areata (dated by TCRdb to the late 2010s). Some background on the complete study: Treated patients were enrolled in an open-label pilot trial of oral tofacitinib, 5 to 10 mg twice daily, for moderate-to-severe alopecia areata. Tofacitinib was administered for 6 to 18 months, and 6 months of follow-up off drug were then conducted to assess delayed response and recurrence. Disease severity in treated patients was measured with the SALT score, which quantifies the percentage of affected scalp surface area. The study used high-throughput TCRbeta sequencing to examine T cell clonal expansion in alopecia areata, in both the C3H/HeJ mouse model and human patients. Scalp tissue and sorted CD4+ and CD8+ peripheral blood T cells from patchy and totalis/universalis alopecia areata patients and from healthy controls were covered by human TCRbeta sequencing. Tofacitinib-treated patients had biopsies at baseline and at 4 and 24 weeks of treatment, with a later scalp biopsy in several patients. Scalp clonality was compared among normal scalp (n=4), patchy alopecia areata scalp (n=8), and alopecia totalis/universalis scalp (n=8). The RNA source kit depended on sample type: the PAXgene miRNA kit for fixed scalp, the miRNeasy kit for PBMCs, and the RNeasy kit for mouse skin. immunoSEQ multiplex PCR using 35 Vbeta forward primers and 13 Jbeta reverse primers was used to amplify TCRbeta CDR3 regions. Broad study findings and their caveats: Compared with normal scalp, lesional scalp had higher clonality and more expanded CD8+ clones, particularly in alopecia totalis/universalis, a pattern that suggests antigenic drive. Shared TCR sequences between patients were less evident than in mice, which may be partly attributable to HLA diversity in the patient population. With tofacitinib, both scalp clonality and the number of expanded CD8+ clones among the top 100 scalp clones went down significantly. Because the treated cohort was small and had only one nonresponder, larger studies are needed to examine links between baseline CD8+ expansion and response. During tofacitinib treatment, many expanded lesional clones remained in scalp and blood, and this persistence may partly explain relapse after treatment is stopped. Unlike mouse skin, where gammadelta T cells dominate, normal human skin contains resident alphabeta T cells that get sequenced too, which complicates analysis of the scalp TCR repertoire.

Library construction relied on the immunoSEQ multiplex PCR assay. To provide template for TCR sequencing, every sample had RNA extracted and reverse transcribed into cDNA. First-strand cDNA was synthesized using SuperScript III with a 2:1 mix of oligo-dT and random hexamers. Amplification bias was assessed with a synthetic immune receptor repertoire, and residual bias was removed computationally. Per the source publication's procedure: Raw reads were preprocessed to remove errors, and CDR3 was defined by IMGT conventions from the conserved cysteine to phenylalanine. Clonality was calculated as 1 minus Shannon entropy normalized by log2 of the number of productive unique TCRs. Scalp TCRbeta sequences were cross-referenced with sorted blood CD4 and CD8 repertoires so that the CD4 or CD8 identity of scalp clones could be inferred. The immuneACCESS repertoire file appears here via TCRdb, limited to in-frame rearrangements. These files lack a portion of the clones; in checked studies, under half of the deficit traces to unresolved V genes, and the cause of the others is not known. Clone size and V and J calls were adopted from that table, with D and trimming inferred from the DNA. In this sample the table shows about 180,000 clones, roughly 50% of which occur a single time. The ten largest clones take up approximately 16% of the sample.

The rearranged segments are TRBV28 and TRBJ2-7; the D gene cannot be named for sure. Here the sequenced sample was CD4+ T cells sorted from blood, taken between weeks 55 and 65, from a patient treated with tofacitinib. This clonotype originated in a human donor with alopecia areata. The CDR3 reads CASSSRAPYEQYF. The nucleotide sequence reads TGTGCCAGCAGCTCCCGGGCCCCCTACGAGCAGTACTTC.